The clone carrying this T cell receptor beta chain was seen only once. The data were taken from a study of a mutant IDH1 vaccine in newly diagnosed glioma. Clones were read by immunoSEQ multiplex PCR, and TCRdb kept only the in-frame ones, dropping some. The sample holds around 82,000 clones, roughly 80% seen once. Time point reported: baseline, week 1 (first vaccination visit). Noted treatment: pre-vaccination baseline after standard-of-care therapy. V was shortened by 10 bases and J by 6 bases, with 16 bases between the two germline ends. CDR1 is SEHNR and CDR2 is FQNEAQ in the germline V gene (reference sequence). The CDR3 spans 13 residues.

This specimen consisted of PBMCs, obtained from a glioma patient treated with radiotherapy, temozolomide or both. The sequence came from a man aged 35 to 55 with glioma. Some clones in this sample may be carry-over from other donors' samples. This sequence joins TRBV7-9 and TRBJ2-1; D might be TRBD1 or TRBD2, each matching 5 bases. In DNA, the CDR3 is TGTGCCACACGGCAGGGAGAAATCAATGAGCAGTTCTTC. This translates into CATRQGEINEQFF.